The entry below describes one TCR gamma chain. Its antigen is still unknown. This sample was included in a study of Vδ1+ human thymocytes. Study findings and constraints: Despite high sort purity, 20% to 25% of thymic T cell receptor delta sequences were Vdelta2. Highly polyclonal TRG and TRD repertoires with Gaussian CDR3 length distributions appeared in thymus.

The CDR3 is 13 amino acids. Trimming took 0 bases from V and 9 from J; bases not matched to a gene: 4. From germline, CDR1 is VTNTFY and CDR2 YDVSTARD (reference sequence). The template was reverse-transcribed extracted RNA. CDR3 amplicons came from multiplex PCR with pooled V-gene forward and constant-region reverse primers. TCRdb re-processed the multiplex PCR reads using CATT. The data show tens of thousands of gamma-chain clones, 12% to 15% seen once. Sequencing used Vdelta1+ gamma-delta thymocytes from the thymus. Subset in this sample: FACS-sorted CD3+ TCRalphabeta- TCRVdelta1+ TCRVdelta2- thymocytes. V usage is TRGV3 and J usage is TRGJP2. The sequence came from a child younger than two who had congenital heart surgery. CDR3 sequence (DNA): TGTGCCACCTGGGACAGGCCGAATTGGATCAAGACGTTT. Translating gives CATWDRPNWIKTF.